A single sample is the source of the 13 T cell receptor beta chains below, sequenced in a study of blood T cell repertoires in COVID-19. Profiled with immunoSEQ multiplex PCR; TCRdb holds only in-frame clones, not every one. Of about 97,000 clones listed, just over 85% are singletons. Sequenced: peripheral blood. The receptors shown here come from a man aged 45 to 65 with COVID-19, enrolled during active disease.

The rearrangement uses TRBV28 and TRBJ1-1; the D is unclear. The germline CDR1 and CDR2 sequences are MDHEN and SYDVKM. The CDR3 is 12 residues long. Trimming left V 1 base short and J 5 bases short, with 5 bases between. CDR3 DNA: TGTGCCAGCAGTTTATCCGGGACTGAAGCTTTCTTT. Its protein product is CASSLSGTEAFF.

The rearrangement links TRBV5-1 to TRBJ2-2; TRBD2 matches 9 bases. From germline, CDR1 is SGHRS and CDR2 YFSETQ. V gave up 5 bases and J gave up 6 bases; unmatched junction bases: 20. The CDR3 is made up of 19 amino acids. The CDR3 is CASSSGTSSISRRAGELFF. Here the CDR3 DNA reads TGCGCCAGCAGTTCCGGGACTAGCAGTATCTCCCGGCGTGCCGGGGAGCTGTTTTTT.

The gene calls are TRBV3-1 (or the pseudogene TRBV3-2) and TRBJ1-6; TRBD1 is a possible D gene (6 bases). Trimming stripped 2 bases from V and 10 bases from J, with 15 bases between. CDR3 length: 15 residues. In germline, CDR1 is LGHDT, CDR2 YNNKEL (reference sequence). Here the CDR3 DNA reads TGTGCCAGCAGCCAACCACAGGGCCTGGGGTCACCCCTCCACTTT. This translates into CASSQPQGLGSPLHF.

This chain joins TRBV11-2 and TRBJ2-2, with a tentative D call TRBD2 (7 bases). The CDR3 has 16 amino acids. V was trimmed by 3 bases and J by 5 bases, leaving 16 bases between them. Germline V gene data show CDR1 as SGHAT and CDR2 as FQNNGV. CDR3 DNA sequence: TGTGCCAGCAGCTTTGGAGGGGGGGCTGATACCGGGGAGCTGTTTTTT. Translation gives CASSFGGGADTGELFF.

The rearrangement joins TRBV19 to TRBJ1-5; D is uncertain. Germline lookup yields CDR1 LNHDA and CDR2 SQIVND (reference sequence). The germline V and J ends were trimmed by 2 bases and 0 bases, with 8 bases remaining between them. This CDR3 contains 15 residues. The CDR3, as DNA: TGTGCCAGTAGTATAAACAGTTATAGCAATCAGCCCCAGCATTTT. Translated: CASSINSYSNQPQHF.

J is TRBJ1-1 and V is TRBV6-5; TRBD1 matches 9 bases. V lost 6 bases, J lost 1 base, and 3 bases stayed unmatched. This CDR3 comprises 14 residues. Germline V gene lookup returns CDR1 MNHEY and CDR2 SVGAGI. CDR3 sequence reads: CASRTGGPNTEAFF. CDR3 DNA sequence: TGTGCCAGCAGAACAGGGGGCCCGAACACTGAAGCTTTCTTT.

This chain connects TRBV15 to TRBJ1-5; 10 bases align to TRBD1. CDR1 is LNHNV, CDR2 YYDKDF, per germline (reference sequence). The CDR3 runs 18 residues. Trimming took 1 base from V and 0 from J; bases not matched to a gene: 6. The DNA of the CDR3 is TGTGCCACCAGCAGAGCGTGGGACAGGGGACTTAGCAATCAGCCCCAGCATTTT. It codes for CATSRAWDRGLSNQPQHF.

This clone was recorded once. The chain recombines TRBV6-2 or TRBV6-3 with TRBJ1-1; D remains ambiguous. Germline V gives CDR1 MNHEY, CDR2 SVGEGT. V gave up 6 bases and J gave up 4 bases, with 9 bases separating them. The CDR3 has 12 residues. CDR3 sequence (DNA): TGTGCCAGCAGCCTAATAGCCACTGAAGCTTTCTTT. As protein: CASSLIATEAFF.

The chain has TRBV29-1 and TRBJ2-1; D uncertain. V dropped 0 bases and J dropped 6 bases, with 3 bases sitting between them. CDR3 length equals 11 residues. Germline values: CDR1 SQVTM, CDR2 ANQGSEA. Written as DNA, the CDR3 is TGCAGCGTTGAAGATCTCAATGAGCAGTTCTTC. As protein: CSVEDLNEQFF.

The chain links TRBV19 to TRBJ2-3, with D possibly TRBD1 on 5 matching bases. The V and J ends lost 7 bases and 3 bases respectively, with 17 bases between them. Germline V gene lookup returns CDR1 LNHDA and CDR2 SQIVND (reference sequence). CDR3 length equals 15 residues. The CDR3 DNA follows: TGTGCCAGTACCGCTTCTCCAGGGTATACAGATACGCAGTATTTT. Translating gives CASTASPGYTDTQYF.

The chain recombines TRBV6-5 with TRBJ2-5; 8 nucleotides match TRBD2. This CDR3 has 15 amino acids. Germline CDR1 and CDR2: MNHEY and SVGAGI. V was pared by 0 bases and J by 5 bases, with 5 bases of the junction left unmatched. The CDR3 nucleotides are TGTGCCAGCAGTTACTCGAGCGGGGGTAGTGAGACCCAGTACTTC. Its protein product is CASSYSSGGSETQYF.

This clone showed up just once. J is TRBJ2-1 and V is TRBV19, with TRBD1 as a possible D gene (6 bases). With 7 bases removed from V and 9 bases from J, the gap between germline ends came to 10 bases. Germline lookup yields CDR1 LNHDA and CDR2 SQIVND (reference sequence). This CDR3 has 11 residues. The CDR3 loop is CASKQGGEQFF. The CDR3, as DNA: TGTGCCAGTAAACAAGGGGGTGAGCAGTTCTTC. The variable domain in full, completed from reference TRBV19 and TRBJ2-1, reads DGGITQSPKYLFRKEGQNVTLSCEQNLNHDAMYWYRQDPGQGLRLIYYSQIVNDFQKGDIAEGYSVSREKKESFPLTVTSAQKNPTAFYLCASKQGGEQFFGPGTRLTVL.

The chain employs TRBV4-1 and TRBJ1-1; no firm D call. V dropped 0 bases and J dropped 7 bases, with 18 bases sitting between them. This CDR3 has 16 amino acids. CDR1 is MGHRA and CDR2 is YSYEKL in the germline V gene. CDR3 residues: CASSQDPGGRGFEAFF. CDR3 nucleotides: TGCGCCAGCAGCCAAGACCCCGGAGGGCGCGGATTTGAAGCTTTCTTT.